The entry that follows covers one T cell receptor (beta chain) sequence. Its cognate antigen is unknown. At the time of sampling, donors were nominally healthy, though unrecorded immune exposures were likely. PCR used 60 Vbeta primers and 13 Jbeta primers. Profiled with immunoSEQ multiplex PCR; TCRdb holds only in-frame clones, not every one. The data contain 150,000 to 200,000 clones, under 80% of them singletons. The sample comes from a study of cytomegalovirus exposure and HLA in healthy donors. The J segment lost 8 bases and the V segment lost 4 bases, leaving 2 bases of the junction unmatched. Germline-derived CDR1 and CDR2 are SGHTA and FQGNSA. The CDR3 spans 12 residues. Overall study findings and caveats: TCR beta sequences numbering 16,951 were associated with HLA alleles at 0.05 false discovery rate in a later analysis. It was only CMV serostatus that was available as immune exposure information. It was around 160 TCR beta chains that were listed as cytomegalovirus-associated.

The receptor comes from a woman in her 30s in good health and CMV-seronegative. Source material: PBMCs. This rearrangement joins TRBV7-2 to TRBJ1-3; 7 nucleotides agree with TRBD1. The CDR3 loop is CASSSQGDTIYF. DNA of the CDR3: TGTGCCAGCAGCTCCCAGGGGGACACCATATATTTT.